This T cell receptor beta chain appears in the sequencing data of a study of OX40 agonist ivuxolimab in advanced cancers. Using immunoSEQ multiplex PCR, the repertoire was profiled, and TCRdb retains in-frame clones only, with some absent. The data contain 70,000 or so clones, 90% to 95% of them singletons. Germline assignment: CDR1 MNHEY and CDR2 SMNVEV (reference sequence). The trim removed 5 bases at V and 5 bases at J, leaving 13 bases unmatched. There are 16 residues in the CDR3. The rearrangement uses TRBV27 and TRBJ2-5; 8 nucleotides agree with TRBD2. The sample consisted of CD4+ or CD8+ T cells sorted from blood, taken in a trial of the OX40 agonist ivuxolimab. The TCR originated in an adult with an advanced solid tumor such as melanoma, head and neck, liver or kidney cancer. CDR3 sequence reads: CASSPAGLAGGETQYF. CDR3 nucleotides: TGTGCCAGCAGTCCAGCGGGGCTAGCGGGTGGTGAGACCCAGTACTTC.